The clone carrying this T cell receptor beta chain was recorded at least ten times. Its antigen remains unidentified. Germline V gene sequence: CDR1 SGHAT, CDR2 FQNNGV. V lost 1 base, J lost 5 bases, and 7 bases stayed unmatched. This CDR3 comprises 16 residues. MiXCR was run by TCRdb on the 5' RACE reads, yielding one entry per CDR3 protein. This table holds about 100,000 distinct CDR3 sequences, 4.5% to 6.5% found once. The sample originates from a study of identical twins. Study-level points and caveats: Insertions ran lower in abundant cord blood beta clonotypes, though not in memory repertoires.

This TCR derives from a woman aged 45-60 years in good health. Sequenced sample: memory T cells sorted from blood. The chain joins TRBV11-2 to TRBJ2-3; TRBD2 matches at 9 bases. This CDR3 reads CASSLAVAGAGDTQYF. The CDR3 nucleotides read TGTGCCAGCAGCTTAGCGGTAGCGGGAGCCGGAGATACGCAGTATTTT.